The rows below give T cell receptor beta chains drawn from one sample of a study of T cells in Graves' hyperthyroidism and ophthalmopathy. TCRdb analysed the multiplex PCR reads with MiXCR anew, one entry per CDR3 protein. The table shows about 500,000 distinct CDR3 sequences, with about an eighth occurring only once. Material for sequencing was blood. These receptors were collected from a woman between 18 and 30 years old with Graves' hyperthyroidism. CDR3s include the opening cysteine and the closing phenylalanine or tryptophan. The order of the fields is D gene, V gene, CDR3 length, J gene, clone size, CDR3 DNA, CDR3 protein. A D gene is named only where the DNA matches it firmly. Where a row states a size, it is once, few, many or the class of an expanded clone; other rows omit it.

d_gene: .
v_gene: TRBV30
len: 12
j_gene: TRBJ1-1
abundance: many
CDR3nt: TGTGCCTGGAGTGTACGAGAACCCGAAGCTTTCTTT
CDR3aa: CAWSVREPEAFF

d_gene: .
v_gene: TRBV7-6
len: 13
j_gene: TRBJ1-2
abundance: .
CDR3nt: TGTGCCAGCAGCTTATGGCGTGGAAGGGGCTACACCTTC
CDR3aa: CASSLWRGRGYTF

d_gene: .
v_gene: TRBV2
len: 14
j_gene: TRBJ1-5
abundance: many
CDR3nt: TGTGCCAGCAGTGAGGACAGCCTGAATCAGCCCCAGCATTTT
CDR3aa: CASSEDSLNQPQHF

d_gene: .
v_gene: TRBV5-1
len: 13
j_gene: TRBJ2-7
abundance: .
CDR3nt: TGTGCCAGCAGCCCCAGCGCGAACCGGGAGCAGTACTTC
CDR3aa: CASSPSANREQYF

d_gene: TRBD1
v_gene: TRBV7-8
len: 18
j_gene: TRBJ1-1
abundance: .
CDR3nt: TGTGCCAGCAGCTTAGGGCTCCCCGGACAGGGGGTGAACACTGAAGCTTTCTTT
CDR3aa: CASSLGLPGQGVNTEAFF

d_gene: TRBD2
v_gene: TRBV6-2/TRBV6-3
len: 22
j_gene: TRBJ2-7
abundance: .
CDR3nt: TGTGCCAGCAGTTACCCCAGCACAAAAAAACCGGGACTAGCGGGAGGGCACTACGAGCAGTACTTC
CDR3aa: CASSYPSTKKPGLAGGHYEQYF

d_gene: TRBD1
v_gene: TRBV6-1
len: 13
j_gene: TRBJ1-2
abundance: many
CDR3nt: TGTGCCGCAACGGACAGGGGGTTCTATGGCTACACCTTC
CDR3aa: CAATDRGFYGYTF

d_gene: TRBD2
v_gene: TRBV28
len: 16
j_gene: TRBJ2-1
abundance: many
CDR3nt: TGTGCCAGCATTGCTTTAGCGGGAGTGGGCAACAATGAGCAGTTCTTC
CDR3aa: CASIALAGVGNNEQFF

d_gene: .
v_gene: TRBV29-1
len: 13
j_gene: TRBJ2-3
abundance: many
CDR3nt: TGCAGCTGGGTCTGGAGTATCTCAGATACGCAGTATTTT
CDR3aa: CSWVWSISDTQYF

d_gene: TRBD1
v_gene: TRBV12-3/TRBV12-4
len: 15
j_gene: TRBJ2-7
abundance: many
CDR3nt: TGTGCCAGCAGCAGAGAGACAGGGGGATCCTACGAGCAGTACTTC
CDR3aa: CASSRETGGSYEQYF

d_gene: .
v_gene: TRBV27
len: 12
j_gene: TRBJ2-1
abundance: few
CDR3nt: TGTGCCAGCAGTTTATCCCAGAGGGAGCAGTTCTTC
CDR3aa: CASSLSQREQFF

d_gene: TRBD1
v_gene: TRBV27
len: 19
j_gene: TRBJ2-4
abundance: .
CDR3nt: TGTGCCAGCGCGACCGGGACAGGTTCCCCAGCAAGAGCCAAAAACATTCAGTACTTC
CDR3aa: CASATGTGSPARAKNIQYF

d_gene: TRBD2
v_gene: TRBV18
len: 17
j_gene: TRBJ2-1
abundance: .
CDR3nt: TGTGCCAGCTCACCACCGGGACTAGCGGGAATCGCCAATGAGCAGTTCTTC
CDR3aa: CASSPPGLAGIANEQFF

d_gene: .
v_gene: TRBV2
len: 12
j_gene: TRBJ2-1
abundance: many
CDR3nt: TGTGCCACCCGGGCCAAACACGGTGAGCAGTTCTTC
CDR3aa: CATRAKHGEQFF

d_gene: TRBD2
v_gene: TRBV20-1
len: 13
j_gene: TRBJ2-3
abundance: many
CDR3nt: TGCAGTGCTAGTACTAGCGGGAGGGATACGCAGTATTTT
CDR3aa: CSASTSGRDTQYF

d_gene: .
v_gene: TRBV6-5
len: 14
j_gene: TRBJ2-2
abundance: many
CDR3nt: TGTGCCAGCAGTTACTCGATGGGGGCGGAGGAGCTGTTTTTT
CDR3aa: CASSYSMGAEELFF

d_gene: TRBD1
v_gene: TRBV7-6
len: 15
j_gene: TRBJ1-1
abundance: many
CDR3nt: TGTGCCAGCAGCCCCACAGGGGCTACGAACACTGAAGCTTTCTTT
CDR3aa: CASSPTGATNTEAFF

d_gene: TRBD2
v_gene: TRBV20-1
len: 13
j_gene: TRBJ2-7
abundance: .
CDR3nt: TGCAGTGCTAGAGAAGGGAGGGGCTACGAGCAGTACTTC
CDR3aa: CSAREGRGYEQYF

d_gene: .
v_gene: TRBV14
len: 14
j_gene: TRBJ1-1
abundance: .
CDR3nt: TGTGCCAGCAGCCAACTAGGGGGGGGGACTGAAGCTTTCTTT
CDR3aa: CASSQLGGGTEAFF

d_gene: .
v_gene: TRBV3-1
len: 16
j_gene: TRBJ1-6
abundance: .
CDR3nt: TGTGCCAGCAGCCAAGGAGGGGCATCCTATAATTCACCCCTCCACTTT
CDR3aa: CASSQGGASYNSPLHF

d_gene: .
v_gene: TRBV5-1
len: 14
j_gene: TRBJ2-3
abundance: .
CDR3nt: TGCGCCAGCATCCGGGACTCCACCACAGATACGCAGTATTTT
CDR3aa: CASIRDSTTDTQYF

d_gene: TRBD1
v_gene: TRBV5-1
len: 17
j_gene: TRBJ2-1
abundance: few
CDR3nt: TGCGCCAGCAGCCCGAATACCGGGACAGGTAACTACAATGAGCAGTTCTTC
CDR3aa: CASSPNTGTGNYNEQFF

d_gene: .
v_gene: TRBV7-3
len: 15
j_gene: TRBJ1-1
abundance: few
CDR3nt: TGTGCCAGCAGCGAAAAGACAGGCCTGAACACTGAAGCTTTCTTT
CDR3aa: CASSEKTGLNTEAFF

d_gene: TRBD2
v_gene: TRBV12-3/TRBV12-4
len: 14
j_gene: TRBJ2-1
abundance: many
CDR3nt: TGTGCCAGCAGCGGAACTAGCGCCTACAATGAGCAGTTCTTC
CDR3aa: CASSGTSAYNEQFF

d_gene: .
v_gene: TRBV3-1
len: 12
j_gene: TRBJ1-1
abundance: many
CDR3nt: TGTGCCAGCAGCCAAGTCAGGGAAGTAGCTTTCTTT
CDR3aa: CASSQVREVAFF

d_gene: TRBD2
v_gene: TRBV12-3/TRBV12-4
len: 14
j_gene: TRBJ2-1
abundance: many
CDR3nt: TGTGCCAGCAGTCTTTTCTTAGCGGGAGAGGAGCAGTTCTTC
CDR3aa: CASSLFLAGEEQFF

d_gene: .
v_gene: TRBV2
len: 12
j_gene: TRBJ1-5
abundance: many
CDR3nt: TGTGCCAGCTCCATAGGAGGACAGCCCCAGCATTTT
CDR3aa: CASSIGGQPQHF

d_gene: .
v_gene: TRBV3-1
len: 12
j_gene: TRBJ2-1
abundance: few
CDR3nt: TGTGCCAGCAGCAAGCAGGGTGATGAGCAGTTCTTC
CDR3aa: CASSKQGDEQFF

d_gene: .
v_gene: TRBV14
len: 14
j_gene: TRBJ1-1
abundance: .
CDR3nt: TGTGCCAGCAGCCAAGTTGAAGCTCCAAGGGGAGCTTTCTTT
CDR3aa: CASSQVEAPRGAFF

d_gene: .
v_gene: TRBV28
len: 18
j_gene: TRBJ2-7
abundance: .
CDR3nt: TGTGCCAGCAGTTCCTACTATCCTCAATACAGGTGGACCTACGAGCAGTACTTC
CDR3aa: CASSSYYPQYRWTYEQYF

d_gene: TRBD1
v_gene: TRBV4-1
len: 15
j_gene: TRBJ2-1
abundance: few
CDR3nt: TGCGCCAGCAGCCACCCCGGGACAGGGGGCAATGAGCAGTTCTTC
CDR3aa: CASSHPGTGGNEQFF

d_gene: TRBD2
v_gene: TRBV6-1
len: 16
j_gene: TRBJ2-5
abundance: .
CDR3nt: TGTGCCAGCGAAAACCCGGGACTAGCGGGAGTAGAGACCCAGTACTTC
CDR3aa: CASENPGLAGVETQYF

d_gene: .
v_gene: TRBV3-1
len: 12
j_gene: TRBJ2-1
abundance: many
CDR3nt: TGTGCCAGCAGCCAGGGGGCTCCATGGCAGTTCTTC
CDR3aa: CASSQGAPWQFF

d_gene: TRBD2
v_gene: TRBV2
len: 17
j_gene: TRBJ2-2
abundance: few
CDR3nt: TGTGCCAGCAGTGAATATCACGTGGGAGGGAGCACCGGGGAGCTGGTTTTT
CDR3aa: CASSEYHVGGSTGELVF

d_gene: .
v_gene: TRBV11-2
len: 15
j_gene: TRBJ2-3
abundance: many
CDR3nt: TGTGCCAGCAGCTTTTTACTAGCCGGCACAGATACGCAGTATTTT
CDR3aa: CASSFLLAGTDTQYF

d_gene: TRBD1
v_gene: TRBV20-1
len: 16
j_gene: TRBJ2-2
abundance: .
CDR3nt: TGCAGTGCTAGACCTTTCCGGGACAGGGTAACCGGGGAGCTGTTTTTT
CDR3aa: CSARPFRDRVTGELFF

d_gene: .
v_gene: TRBV11-3
len: 13
j_gene: TRBJ2-1
abundance: many
CDR3nt: TGTGCCAGCAGCTCGGACCCCTACAATGAGCAGTTCTTC
CDR3aa: CASSSDPYNEQFF

d_gene: .
v_gene: TRBV7-9
len: 14
j_gene: TRBJ2-5
abundance: many
CDR3nt: TGTGCCAGCAGCTTAAATACAGTCGAAGAGACCCAGTACTTC
CDR3aa: CASSLNTVEETQYF

d_gene: TRBD1
v_gene: TRBV30
len: 13
j_gene: TRBJ1-5
abundance: .
CDR3nt: TGTGCCTGGGCGACAGGGCACAATCAGCCCCAGCATTTT
CDR3aa: CAWATGHNQPQHF

d_gene: TRBD2
v_gene: TRBV9
len: 16
j_gene: TRBJ2-1
abundance: few
CDR3nt: TGTGCCAGCAGCCAGGGTACTAGCGGTTTCCGCAATGAGCAGTTCTTC
CDR3aa: CASSQGTSGFRNEQFF

d_gene: .
v_gene: TRBV27
len: 14
j_gene: TRBJ1-5
abundance: many
CDR3nt: TGTGCCAGCAGTAAGGAGGGGGAGGATCGGCCCCAGCATTTT
CDR3aa: CASSKEGEDRPQHF

d_gene: .
v_gene: TRBV15
len: 13
j_gene: TRBJ1-1
abundance: few
CDR3nt: TGTGCCACCGGTCAGGTGGGGAACACTGAAGCTTTCTTT
CDR3aa: CATGQVGNTEAFF

d_gene: .
v_gene: TRBV7-3
len: 14
j_gene: TRBJ1-1
abundance: .
CDR3nt: TGTGCCAGCAGCCCCCCAGGCGTGAACACTGAAGCTTTCTTT
CDR3aa: CASSPPGVNTEAFF

d_gene: TRBD2
v_gene: TRBV7-6
len: 17
j_gene: TRBJ2-7
abundance: few
CDR3nt: TGTGCCAGCAGCTTAGGCACTAGCGGGAGGGCCGGATACGAGCAGTACTTC
CDR3aa: CASSLGTSGRAGYEQYF

d_gene: TRBD2
v_gene: TRBV11-1
len: 15
j_gene: TRBJ2-7
abundance: many
CDR3nt: TGTGCCAGCAGCCAGAGCGGGAGCGGCCTCTACGGGCAGTACTTC
CDR3aa: CASSQSGSGLYGQYF

d_gene: .
v_gene: TRBV2
len: 14
j_gene: TRBJ2-4
abundance: many
CDR3nt: TGTGCCAGCGACAGACAAGTAGCCAAAAACATTCAGTACTTC
CDR3aa: CASDRQVAKNIQYF

d_gene: TRBD1
v_gene: TRBV3-1
len: 18
j_gene: TRBJ1-4
abundance: many
CDR3nt: TGTGCCAGCAGCGGACCGGGACAGGGCATTGCAACTAATGAAAAACTGTTTTTT
CDR3aa: CASSGPGQGIATNEKLFF

d_gene: .
v_gene: TRBV29-1
len: 12
j_gene: TRBJ2-2
abundance: many
CDR3nt: TGCAGCGTTGGAGGGGGCACCGGGGAGCTGTTTTTT
CDR3aa: CSVGGGTGELFF

d_gene: TRBD2
v_gene: TRBV11-3
len: 15
j_gene: TRBJ2-1
abundance: .
CDR3nt: TGTGCCAGCAGCTCGGGGGGGGAAAGGGGCGATGAGCAGTTCTTC
CDR3aa: CASSSGGERGDEQFF

d_gene: .
v_gene: TRBV5-4
len: 12
j_gene: TRBJ2-1
abundance: once
CDR3nt: TGTGCCAGCACCCCCATAGTAGGGGAGCAGTTCTTC
CDR3aa: CASTPIVGEQFF

d_gene: TRBD1
v_gene: TRBV24-1
len: 14
j_gene: TRBJ1-2
abundance: many
CDR3nt: TGTGCCACCAGTGACTACGGACAGGAGGATGGCTACACCTTC
CDR3aa: CATSDYGQEDGYTF

d_gene: .
v_gene: TRBV7-6
len: 14
j_gene: TRBJ2-7
abundance: few
CDR3nt: TGTGCCAGCAGCTTAGTAGCGTCTTCCTACGAGCAGTACTTC
CDR3aa: CASSLVASSYEQYF